This TCR beta chain came from a study of technical replicates of blood from several donors. The method was immunoSEQ multiplex PCR; TCRdb's version includes in-frame clones alone and lacks a portion of them. The sample contains tens of thousands of clones, roughly 91% of which appear only once. The CDR3 has 16 residues. The V gene lost 3 bases and the J gene lost 1 base, with 13 bases spanning the gap. CDR1 is SNHLY and CDR2 is FYNNEI in the germline V gene. The sequencing input was T cells isolated from PBMCs. The sequence was obtained from a human donor in good health. Some clones in this sample may be carry-over from other donors' samples. The chain has TRBV2 and TRBJ2-1; D possibly corresponds to TRBD2 (5 bases). Here the CDR3 DNA reads TGTGCCAGCAGTGACTCGGCTAGCCAGTCCTACAATGAGCAGTTCTTC. Protein: CASSDSASQSYNEQFF.